A selection of T cell receptor beta chains follows, all from one sample in a study of T cell clones after liver transplantation. Repertoires were generated with immunoSEQ multiplex PCR, while TCRdb's copy carries only in-frame clones and drops some. The sample includes some 80,000 clones, over 80% of them seen just once. This sample comprised CD4+ T cells from blood, obtained almost 47 months after liver transplant. The source of these receptors is a human patient who received a liver transplant. Some T cells may be the graft donor's. The CDR3 runs from the conserved cysteine through the conserved F or W. Each record gives: J gene, D gene, V gene, clone size, CDR3 protein, CDR3 DNA. A D gene is named only where the DNA matches it firmly. Size values are once, few and many counts, or a class for expanded clones, and some rows have none.

TRBJ2-7 | TRBD2 | TRBV30 | once | CAWSTPRLAGGLRSSYEQYF | TGTGCCTGGAGTACCCCCCGACTAGCGGGAGGGCTAAGGAGCTCCTACGAGCAGTACTTC
TRBJ2-1 | NA | TRBV5-1 | NA | CASSLFRAFYNEQFF | TGCGCCAGCAGCCTTTTTCGGGCCTTCTACAATGAGCAGTTCTTC
TRBJ1-2 | TRBD1 | TRBV7-8 | NA | CASSLEPGQGPGYTF | TGTGCCAGCAGCTTAGAACCGGGACAGGGGCCTGGCTACACCTTC
TRBJ1-2 | TRBD1 | TRBV2 | few | CASSRDREGYTF | TGTGCCAGCAGTCGGGACAGGGAAGGCTACACCTTC
TRBJ1-1 | NA | TRBV10-3 | NA | CAIRGGNTEAFF | TGTGCCATCAGGGGAGGGAACACTGAAGCTTTCTTT
TRBJ2-3 | NA | TRBV11-2 | NA | CASSLDLVNTQYF | TGTGCCAGCAGCTTAGATCTCGTAAATACGCAGTATTTT
TRBJ1-2 | TRBD1 | TRBV6-6 | NA | CASSYDREHGYTF | TGTGCCAGCAGTTACGACAGGGAACATGGCTACACCTTC
TRBJ2-7 | NA | TRBV19 | NA | CASSIRENEDEQYF | TGTGCCAGTAGTATTCGGGAGAATGAGGACGAGCAGTACTTC
TRBJ1-2 | TRBD1 | TRBV5-8 | NA | CASSSIGQGVARGYTF | TGTGCCAGCAGCTCGATCGGACAGGGGGTGGCTCGGGGCTACACCTTC
TRBJ1-5 | NA | TRBV27 | NA | CASRTGNQPQHF | TGTGCCAGCCGGACAGGCAATCAGCCCCAGCATTTT
TRBJ2-7 | TRBD2 | TRBV27 | NA | CASSRLAGRGLGEQYF | TGTGCCAGCAGCCGACTAGCGGGACGGGGGTTGGGCGAGCAGTACTTC
TRBJ2-2 | TRBD1 | TRBV27 | NA | CASSLYPAGGTGELFF | TGTGCCAGCAGTTTATACCCGGCAGGGGGCACCGGGGAGCTGTTTTTT
TRBJ1-2 | TRBD1 | TRBV4-1 | NA | CASSQGGTGGLYGYTF | TGCGCCAGCAGCCAAGGGGGGACAGGGGGCTTGTATGGCTACACCTTC
TRBJ1-1 | NA | TRBV9 | NA | CASSVAMNTEAFF | TGTGCCAGCAGCGTTGCAATGAACACTGAAGCTTTCTTT
TRBJ2-1 | NA | TRBV12-5 | NA | CASGSSGLIYNEQFF | TGTGCTAGTGGTTCCTCGGGGCTCATCTACAATGAGCAGTTCTTC
TRBJ2-7 | NA | TRBV30 | NA | CALIRINYEQYF | TGTGCCTTGATCAGGATAAACTACGAGCAGTACTTC
TRBJ2-7 | TRBD1 | TRBV6-6 | NA | CASSSGQGHSYEQYF | TGTGCCAGCAGCTCAGGACAGGGTCATTCCTACGAGCAGTACTTC
TRBJ2-7 | TRBD1 | TRBV18 | NA | CASSQNTGTGRDRYEQYF | TGTGCCAGCTCACAGAATACCGGGACAGGAAGGGATCGCTACGAGCAGTACTTC
TRBJ2-1 | NA | TRBV5-6 | few | CASSLYQSNRRNEQFF | TGTGCCAGCAGCTTGTATCAATCCAATCGGAGGAATGAGCAGTTCTTC
TRBJ1-5 | TRBD1 | TRBV11-2 | NA | CASSPQTGNQPQHF | TGTGCCAGCAGCCCCCAGACAGGGAATCAGCCCCAGCATTTT
TRBJ1-4 | TRBD1 | TRBV11-2 | NA | CASSLDHRRTGSEKLFF | TGTGCCAGCAGCTTAGATCATCGGCGGACAGGGAGTGAAAAACTGTTTTTT
TRBJ1-5 | TRBD1 | TRBV7-9 | NA | CASSSDRGKTGQPQHF | TGTGCCAGCAGCTCTGACAGGGGGAAGACTGGTCAGCCCCAGCATTTT